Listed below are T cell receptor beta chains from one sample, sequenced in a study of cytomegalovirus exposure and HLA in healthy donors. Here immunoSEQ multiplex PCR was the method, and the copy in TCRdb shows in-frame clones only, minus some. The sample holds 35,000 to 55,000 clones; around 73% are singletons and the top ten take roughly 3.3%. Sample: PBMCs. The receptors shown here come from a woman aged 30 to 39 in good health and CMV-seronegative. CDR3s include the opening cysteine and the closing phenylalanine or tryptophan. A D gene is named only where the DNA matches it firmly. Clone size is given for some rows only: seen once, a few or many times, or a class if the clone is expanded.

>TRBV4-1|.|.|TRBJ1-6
CASSQDEGSKSSPLHF
TGCGCCAGCAGCCAAGACGAGGGATCTAAGTCTTCACCCCTCCACTTT
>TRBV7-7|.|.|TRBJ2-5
CASSLAGGALVETQYF
TGTGCCAGCAGCTTAGCGGGCGGGGCCTTGGTCGAGACCCAGTACTTC
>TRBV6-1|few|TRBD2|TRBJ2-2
CASSEASGGAGELFF
TGTGCCAGCAGTGAAGCTAGCGGGGGGGCCGGGGAGCTGTTTTTT
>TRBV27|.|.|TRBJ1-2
CASSPTGYGYTF
TGTGCCAGCAGCCCGACAGGCTATGGCTACACCTTC
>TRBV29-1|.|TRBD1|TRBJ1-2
CSVRPTGNYGYTF
TGCAGCGTCCGCCCGACAGGGAACTATGGCTACACCTTC
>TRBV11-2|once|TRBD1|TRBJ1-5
CASSQRDSQRKQPQHF
TGTGCCAGCAGCCAACGGGACAGTCAGAGGAAACAGCCCCAGCATTTT
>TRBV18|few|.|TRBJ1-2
CASSPYVENHGYTF
TGTGCCAGCTCACCATATGTAGAGAATCATGGCTACACCTTC
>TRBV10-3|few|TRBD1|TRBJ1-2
CAISETRQGSYGYTF
TGTGCCATCAGTGAGACTCGACAGGGGAGCTATGGCTACACCTTC
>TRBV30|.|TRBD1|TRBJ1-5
CAQGQGGDQPQHF
TGTGCCCAGGGACAGGGAGGGGATCAGCCCCAGCATTTT
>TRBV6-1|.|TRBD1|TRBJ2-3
CASSDAPDRAKDTQYF
TGTGCCAGCAGTGATGCCCCGGACAGGGCGAAAGATACGCAGTATTTT
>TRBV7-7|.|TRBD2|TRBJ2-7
CASSPYTSGQGCYEQYF
TGTGCCAGCAGCCCCTATACTAGCGGGCAGGGGTGCTACGAGCAGTACTTC
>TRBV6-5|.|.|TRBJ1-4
CASSSYEAVGKLFF
TGTGCCAGCAGTTCCTATGAGGCGGTGGGAAAACTGTTTTTT
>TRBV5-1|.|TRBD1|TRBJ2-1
CASSIPRGNSYNEQFF
TGCGCCAGCAGCATTCCCAGGGGGAACTCCTACAATGAGCAGTTCTTC
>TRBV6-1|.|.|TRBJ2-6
CASRYSGANVLTF
TGTGCCAGCAGATACAGTGGGGCCAACGTCCTGACTTTC
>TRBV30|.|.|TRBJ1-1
CAWSEVRGQGGETEAFF
TGTGCCTGGAGTGAAGTCCGGGGGCAGGGAGGGGAAACTGAAGCTTTCTTT
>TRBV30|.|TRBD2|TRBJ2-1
CAWSSGLAVGHEQFF
TGTGCCTGGAGTTCGGGACTAGCCGTCGGCCATGAGCAGTTCTTC
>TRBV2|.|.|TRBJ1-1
CASSGGSWAFF
TGTGCCAGCAGTGGTGGGAGTTGGGCTTTCTTT
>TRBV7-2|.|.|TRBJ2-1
CASSRNPGLYNEQFF
TGTGCCAGCAGCCGAAATCCGGGACTTTACAATGAGCAGTTCTTC
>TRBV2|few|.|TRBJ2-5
CASSHIQGTGQETQYF
TGTGCCAGCAGTCATATACAGGGGACTGGCCAAGAGACCCAGTACTTC
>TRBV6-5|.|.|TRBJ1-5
CASSYAKGQGPQHF
TGTGCCAGCAGTTACGCGAAAGGGCAGGGGCCCCAGCATTTT
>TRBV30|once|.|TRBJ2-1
CAWNLGATIYNEQFF
TGTGCCTGGAATCTTGGGGCCACCATCTACAATGAGCAGTTCTTC
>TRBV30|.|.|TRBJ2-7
CACGQGGEQYF
TGTGCTTGTGGGCAGGGGGGCGAGCAGTACTTC
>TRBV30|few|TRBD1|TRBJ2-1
CAWSAGTGPVF
TGTGCCTGGAGCGCCGGGACAGGGCCAGTCTTC
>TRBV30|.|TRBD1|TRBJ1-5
CAWSPGTGVRGSQPQHF
TGTGCCTGGAGTCCCGGGACAGGGGTAAGGGGAAGTCAGCCCCAGCATTTT
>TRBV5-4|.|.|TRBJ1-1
CASSLGREEAFF
TGTGCCAGCAGCTTGGGTCGCGAGGAAGCTTTCTTT
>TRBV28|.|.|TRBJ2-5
CASTTAGTETQYF
TGTGCCAGCACCACCGCGGGGACGGAGACCCAGTACTTC
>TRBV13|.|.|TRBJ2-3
CASSFGLATDTQYF
TGTGCCAGCAGCTTCGGCCTAGCCACCGATACGCAGTATTTT
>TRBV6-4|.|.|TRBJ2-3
CASSDFAGSTDTQYF
TGTGCCAGCAGTGACTTTGCCGGGAGCACAGATACGCAGTATTTT
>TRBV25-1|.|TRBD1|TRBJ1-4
CASSESDRVNEKLFF
TGTGCCAGCAGTGAATCGGACAGGGTTAATGAAAAACTGTTTTTT
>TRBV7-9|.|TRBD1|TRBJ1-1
CASTPLTGDFAAFF
TGTGCCAGCACCCCACTGACAGGGGACTTTGCAGCTTTCTTT
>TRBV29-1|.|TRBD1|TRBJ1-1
CSVKGQFITEAFF
TGCAGCGTTAAGGGACAGTTTATTACTGAAGCTTTCTTT
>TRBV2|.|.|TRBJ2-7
CASSEARYEQYF
TGTGCCAGCAGTGAAGCGAGGTACGAGCAGTACTTC
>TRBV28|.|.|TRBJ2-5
CASTLGGQETQYF
TGTGCCAGCACACTTGGGGGGCAAGAGACCCAGTACTTC
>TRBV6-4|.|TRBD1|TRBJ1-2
CASSGSDRGGYTF
TGTGCCAGCAGTGGGTCGGACAGGGGTGGCTACACCTTC
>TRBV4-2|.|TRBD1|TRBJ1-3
CASSQGDSSGNTIYF
TGTGCCAGCAGCCAAGGGGACAGCTCTGGAAACACCATATATTTT
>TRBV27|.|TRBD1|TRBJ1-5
CASRGPGQGNQPQHF
TGTGCCAGCAGGGGACCGGGACAGGGTAATCAGCCCCAGCATTTT
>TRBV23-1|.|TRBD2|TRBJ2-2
CASSQSERLLAGGGDGELFF
TGCGCCAGCAGTCAATCGGAGAGGCTACTAGCGGGAGGGGGCGACGGGGAGCTGTTTTTT
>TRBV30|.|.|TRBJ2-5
CAWSVSETQYF
TGTGCCTGGAGTGTATCGGAGACCCAGTACTTC
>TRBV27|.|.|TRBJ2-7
CASSSARDPPEQYF
TGTGCCAGCAGTTCAGCCAGGGATCCACCCGAGCAGTACTTC
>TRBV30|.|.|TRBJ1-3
CAWSTGFSGNTIYF
TGTGCCTGGAGTACAGGCTTCTCTGGAAACACCATATATTTT
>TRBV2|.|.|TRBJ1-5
CASSAENNQPQHF
TGTGCCAGCAGTGCAGAAAACAATCAGCCCCAGCATTTT
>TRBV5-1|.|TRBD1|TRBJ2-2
CASSQSQGAPGELFF
TGCGCCAGCAGCCAATCACAGGGGGCGCCCGGGGAGCTGTTTTTT